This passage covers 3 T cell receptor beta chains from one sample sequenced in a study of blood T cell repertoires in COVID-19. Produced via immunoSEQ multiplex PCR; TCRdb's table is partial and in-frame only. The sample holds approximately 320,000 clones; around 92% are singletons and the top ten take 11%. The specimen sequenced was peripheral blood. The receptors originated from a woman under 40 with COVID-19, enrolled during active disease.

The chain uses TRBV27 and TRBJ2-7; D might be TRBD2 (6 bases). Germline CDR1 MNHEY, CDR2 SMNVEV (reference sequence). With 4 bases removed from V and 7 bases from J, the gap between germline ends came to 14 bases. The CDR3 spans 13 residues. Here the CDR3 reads CASSWGVAGEQYF. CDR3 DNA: TGTGCCAGCAGTTGGGGGGTTGCAGGAGAGCAGTACTTC.

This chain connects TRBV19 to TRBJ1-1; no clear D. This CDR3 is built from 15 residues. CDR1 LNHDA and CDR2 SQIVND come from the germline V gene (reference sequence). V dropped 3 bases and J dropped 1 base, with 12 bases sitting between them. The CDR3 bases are TGTGCCAGTAGTATCTCTGACACAGCGAACACTGAAGCTTTCTTT. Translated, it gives CASSISDTANTEAFF.

The CDR3 loop is CASSSMGQGAVEQYF. DNA for the CDR3: TGTGCCAGCAGCTCGATGGGACAGGGGGCGGTCGAGCAGTACTTC. The V call is TRBV13, the J call TRBJ2-7, with 12 bases that match TRBD1. Germline V CDR1 and CDR2: PRHDT, FYEKMQ (reference sequence). The CDR3 has 15 residues. With V trimmed by 4 bases and J by 6 bases, 7 bases remained unmatched.